Listed below are T cell receptor beta chains from one sample, sequenced in a study of regulatory T cells in long-lasting Graves disease. One entry per CDR3 protein, called by TCRdb with MiXCR from the multiplex PCR reads. Of around 460,000 distinct CDR3 sequences listed, 20% to 25% are singletons. This material consisted of peripheral blood mononuclear cells (PBMCs), taken when the disease was refractory, from a patient treated with antithyroid drugs. Receptor source: a female donor with Graves disease. The CDR3 runs from the conserved cysteine through the conserved F or W. Each record gives: clone size, D gene, J gene, V gene, CDR3 DNA, CDR3 protein. D genes are given only for firm matches. Size is omitted from some rows. Given values are once, few, many or a class for expanded clones.

clone_size: few; d_call: .; j_call: TRBJ2-7; v_call: TRBV20-1; cdr3_nt: TGCAGTGCTAGATCACCGGAGGGCTCCTACGAGCAGTACTTC; cdr3_aa: CSARSPEGSYEQYF
clone_size: .; d_call: .; j_call: TRBJ1-1; v_call: TRBV7-9; cdr3_nt: TGTGCCAGCAGCTTATCCATTGCAGAACAAGCTTTCTTT; cdr3_aa: CASSLSIAEQAFF
clone_size: many; d_call: .; j_call: TRBJ2-7; v_call: TRBV28; cdr3_nt: TGTGCCAGCGGTATCCGGGGCTCGAGGGACGAGCAGTACTTC; cdr3_aa: CASGIRGSRDEQYF
clone_size: many; d_call: .; j_call: TRBJ2-7; v_call: TRBV6-5; cdr3_nt: TGTGCCAGCAGTTTGGGGGGTTTTTCCTACGAGCAGTACTTC; cdr3_aa: CASSLGGFSYEQYF
clone_size: few; d_call: TRBD1; j_call: TRBJ2-2; v_call: TRBV20-1; cdr3_nt: TGCAGTGCTATCCCAGGGGGGAACACCGGGGAGCTGTTTTTT; cdr3_aa: CSAIPGGNTGELFF
clone_size: .; d_call: .; j_call: TRBJ2-7; v_call: TRBV4-3; cdr3_nt: TGCGCCAGCAGCCAAGATCAGATAGGACTCTCCTACGAGCAGTACTTC; cdr3_aa: CASSQDQIGLSYEQYF
clone_size: .; d_call: .; j_call: TRBJ2-7; v_call: TRBV7-9; cdr3_nt: TGTGCCAGCAGCTTAGTACAGGGCGCCGCCGAGCAGTACTTC; cdr3_aa: CASSLVQGAAEQYF
clone_size: many; d_call: .; j_call: TRBJ1-5; v_call: TRBV28; cdr3_nt: TGTGCCAGCAGCTTGGGAAATAGCAATCAGCCCCAGCATTTT; cdr3_aa: CASSLGNSNQPQHF
clone_size: few; d_call: TRBD1; j_call: TRBJ2-2; v_call: TRBV7-9; cdr3_nt: TGTGCCAGCAGCCCAGGGACAGTCACCGGGGAGCTGTTTTTT; cdr3_aa: CASSPGTVTGELFF
clone_size: few; d_call: .; j_call: TRBJ1-1; v_call: TRBV11-3; cdr3_nt: TGTGCCAGCAGCCCCCACGGAGGGGAAAACACTGAAGCTTTCTTT; cdr3_aa: CASSPHGGENTEAFF